This TCR beta chain derives from a study of T cells expressing NK-cell markers. Study context: Investigators obtained TCR beta repertoires from sorted CD3+CD56+NKG2C+, CD3+CD56+NKG2C- and CD3+CD56-NKG2C+ T cells. Sequencing covered eight donors, seven HCMV-seropositive and one seronegative.

CDR3 length equals 15 residues. From germline, CDR1 is SSHAT and CDR2 FNYEAQ (reference sequence). Template switching by 5'RACE with UMIs generated the TCR beta cDNA. TCRdb re-called the 5' RACE reads, yielding one record per CDR3 amino acid sequence without DNA. The table for this sample gives around 550,000 distinct CDR3 sequences. The specimen sequenced was blood T cells: a sorted CD56 or NKG2C T cell subset, CD4+ or CD8+ T cells, or bulk PBMC T cells (not recorded which). The clonotype was recovered from a man younger than 35 in good health. This chain uses TRBV7-7 with TRBJ2-5; TCRdb returns TRBD2, unconfirmable since there is no DNA. This CDR3 reads CASSRYRTNQETQYF.